The 24 T cell receptor beta chains listed next were all sequenced from one sample in a study of shared clonotypes between healthy human individuals. Profiling relied on immunoSEQ multiplex PCR, and the TCRdb table lists in-frame clones only, not all of them. The sample records more than 2 million clones, 90% to 96% being singletons. Sequencing was performed on naive CD4+ T cells sorted from blood. Subset in this sample: CD45RA+ positively selected. Receptors originate from a man between 18 and 35 years old in good health.

This clone appeared a few times. The CDR3 loop is CASSFYNSPLHF. The DNA of the CDR3 is TGTGCCAGCAGCTTCTATAATTCACCCCTCCACTTT. V gene TRBV11-2 combines with J gene TRBJ1-6; D gene uncertain. The germline V gene encodes CDR1 SGHAT and CDR2 FQNNGV. This CDR3 is 12 amino acids long. V lost 3 bases and J lost 3, with 0 bases in between.

Points on this clone: At one end, the junction sequence differs from germline, possibly due to a read error. J is TRBJ2-5 and V is TRBV28; D might be TRBD1 (5 bases). The germline CDR1 and CDR2 sequences are MDHEN and SYDVKM. The CDR3 has 14 residues. The CDR3 region is CASSLIDRQGTQYF. CDR3 nucleotides: TGTGCCAGCAGTTTGATCGACAGACAAGGGACCCAGTACTTC.

The chain is built from TRBV5-1 and TRBJ2-3; tentatively, D is TRBD1 (5 bases). The length of the CDR3 is 12 residues. V gave up 0 bases and J gave up 14 bases, with 13 bases separating them. Germline V gene data show CDR1 as SGHRS and CDR2 as YFSETQ. CDR3 residues: CASSLDGATGYF. CDR3 in DNA: TGCGCCAGCAGCTTGGATGGGGCCACGGGGTATTTT.

The gene calls are TRBV6-6 and TRBJ1-3; D unresolved. CDR1 is MNHNY, CDR2 SVGAGI, per germline (reference sequence). V lost 0 bases and J lost 0, with 6 bases in between. The CDR3 loop spans 15 amino acids. CDR3 nucleotides: TGTGCCAGCAGTTACTCAGTCAACTCTGGAAACACCATATATTTT. Protein product: CASSYSVNSGNTIYF.

The rearrangement uses TRBV5-4 and TRBJ2-1; TRBD2 matches at 12 bases. With 5 bases clipped from V and 3 bases from J, the junction kept 3 bases outside the gene matches. Germline V lookup: CDR1 SGHNT, CDR2 YYREEE (reference sequence). The CDR3 has 15 residues. CDR3 in amino acids: CASRRTSGDYNEQFF. For the CDR3, the DNA is TGTGCCAGCAGGCGGACTAGCGGGGACTACAATGAGCAGTTCTTC.

V gene TRBV7-2 combines with J gene TRBJ2-5; TRBD2 is a possible D gene (5 bases). Germline V lookup: CDR1 SGHTA, CDR2 FQGNSA. This CDR3 spans 16 amino acids. V lost 1 base, J lost 9 bases, and 21 bases lay in between. The CDR3 DNA reads TGTGCCAGCAGCTTAGATCGGAGGCTCCCACGGTCAGCCCAGTACTTC. Translated, it gives CASSLDRRLPRSAQYF.

The sample holds one count of this clone. The V call is TRBV10-3, the J call TRBJ2-5, with 10 bases matching TRBD1. TRBJ2-7 matches the DNA end more closely, so the J call is doubtful. The CDR3 is made up of 13 amino acids. In germline, CDR1 is ENHRY, CDR2 SYGVKD. CDR3 amino acids: CATSGTGVYEQYF. As DNA, the CDR3 is TGTGCCACATCCGGGACAGGGGTCTACGAGCAGTACTTC.

Comments on this clone: The same CDR3 also results from other DNA sequences found in this sample. V gene TRBV6-1 combines with J gene TRBJ1-5; D ambiguous. Trimming shortened V by 3 bases and J by 0 bases, and 9 bases separated the two germline ends. The CDR3 has 15 amino acids. Germline-derived CDR1 and CDR2 are MNHNS and SASEGT. DNA for the CDR3: TGTGCCAGCAGTGAGGGCCCTTATAGCAATCAGCCCCAGCATTTT. Its protein is CASSEGPYSNQPQHF.

The genes are TRBV6-5 and TRBJ1-4; D ambiguous. The CDR3 has 15 residues. Germline CDR1 and CDR2: MNHEY and SVGAGI. V was shortened by 5 bases and J by 8 bases, with 18 bases between the two germline ends. The DNA for the CDR3 is TGTGCCAGCAGTCCCCCTGGCGGGAGTCAAGAAAAACTGTTTTTT. Translation: CASSPPGGSQEKLFF.

The CDR3 DNA follows: TGTGCCAGCAGCTGGGCTGGTTCACCCCTCCACTTT. Its translation: CASSWAGSPLHF. V and J are TRBV28 and TRBJ1-6; D remains unclear. V lost 6 bases, J lost 9 bases, and 9 bases lay in between. Germline assignment: CDR1 MDHEN and CDR2 SYDVKM. The CDR3 consists of 12 residues. The full variable domain, in which reference TRBV28 and TRBJ1-6 provide the parts outside the CDR3, is DVKVTQSSRYLVKRTGEKVFLECVQDMDHENMFWYRQDPGLGLRLIYFSYDVKMKEKGDIPEGYSVSREKKERFSLILESASTNQTSMYLCASSWAGSPLHFGNGTRLTVT.

The rearrangement joins TRBV14 to TRBJ1-6; D unclear. This CDR3 region has 14 residues. Trimming left V 0 bases short and J 7 bases short, with 7 bases between. Germline V gene lookup returns CDR1 SGHDN and CDR2 FVKESK. The chain's CDR3 is CASSQESGNSPLHF. The CDR3 coding sequence is TGTGCCAGCAGCCAAGAATCGGGGAATTCACCCCTCCACTTT.

The genes are TRBV19 and TRBJ2-2, with 13 bases identical to TRBD2. Trimming removed 5 bases from V and 5 bases from J; junction bases left unmatched: 14. The CDR3 is made up of 19 amino acids. Germline CDR1 is LNHDA and CDR2 is SQIVND (reference sequence). Here the CDR3 reads CASSSHYGLAGARTGELFF. The CDR3 bases are TGTGCCAGTAGTTCCCACTACGGACTAGCGGGAGCCCGGACCGGGGAGCTGTTTTTT.

The gene calls are TRBV15 and TRBJ1-6; D not certain. Trimming removed 0 bases from V and 5 bases from J, with 8 bases in between. Germline V CDR1 and CDR2: LNHNV, YYDKDF (reference sequence). The CDR3 contains 15 residues. CDR3 sequence reads: CATSRDRSDNSPLHF. CDR3 nucleotides: TGTGCCACCAGCAGAGATAGAAGCGATAATTCACCCCTCCACTTT.

The chain has TRBV5-5 and TRBJ2-5; D is possibly TRBD1 (6 bases). V gave up 0 bases and J gave up 2 bases, with 20 bases separating them. This CDR3 spans 18 amino acids. CDR1 and CDR2 (germline): SGHKS, YYEKEE (reference sequence). DNA of the CDR3: TGTGCCAGCAGCTTGGGCTGGACAGCAGGTAGTGGTCAAGAGACCCAGTACTTC. This sequence encodes CASSLGWTAGSGQETQYF.

A note on this clone: The sample carries other DNA sequences with the same CDR3. The V and J genes are TRBV5-1 and TRBJ2-2; perhaps D is TRBD1 or TRBD2 (5 bases each). The CDR3 contains 12 residues. Looked up from germline, CDR1 is SGHRS and CDR2 is YFSETQ. The V gene lost 3 bases and the J gene lost 5 bases, with 5 bases spanning the gap. In DNA form, the CDR3 reads TGCGCCAGCAGCTGGGGGACCGGGGAGCTGTTTTTT. Amino acids: CASSWGTGELFF.

This clone was observed once. The chain links TRBV7-9 to TRBJ1-2, with D possibly being TRBD1 (5 bases). Between the trimmed V and J ends, which lost 5 bases and 6 bases, there was a span of 13 bases. The CDR3 totals 13 residues. Germline loops: CDR1 SEHNR, CDR2 FQNEAQ (reference sequence). The CDR3 nucleotides read TGTGCCAGCAGCGACCAGGGATGGCATGGCTACACCTTC. The encoded protein is CASSDQGWHGYTF.

The chain employs TRBV10-3 and TRBJ2-3, with 8 bases identical to TRBD1. Per germline, CDR1 ENHRY and CDR2 SYGVKD. CDR3 length: 19 residues. V shed 4 bases, J shed 1 base, and the junction held 16 bases outside the gene matches. The CDR3 bases are TGTGCCATCAGTGCCGCCGGACAGGGTGTTTTGGAGGGCACAGATACGCAGTATTTT. Translation: CAISAAGQGVLEGTDTQYF.

This chain links TRBV7-9 with TRBJ1-2; 8 bases agree with TRBD1. The CDR3 is 17 amino acids. Germline V gene data show CDR1 as SEHNR and CDR2 as FQNEAQ (reference sequence). Losses at the gene ends were 5 bases for V and 0 bases for J; bases not matched to a gene: 11. The chain's CDR3 is CASSQRQGRESNYGYTF. The CDR3 DNA sequence: TGTGCCAGCAGCCAGAGACAGGGGAGAGAATCTAACTATGGCTACACCTTC.

The chain joins TRBV7-9 to TRBJ1-1; tentative D call: TRBD1 (5 bases). From germline, CDR1 is SEHNR and CDR2 FQNEAQ (reference sequence). Trimming cost V 3 bases and J 0 bases, with 11 bases left between them. The CDR3 runs to 15 residues. CDR3 region: CASSFDRAMNTEAFF. For the CDR3, the DNA is TGTGCCAGCAGCTTTGACAGAGCGATGAACACTGAAGCTTTCTTT.

The genes are TRBV7-9 and TRBJ1-5; D not resolved. Trimming took 5 bases from V and 1 from J, leaving 15 bases between them. CDR3 size: 16 residues. Germline V gene sequence: CDR1 SEHNR, CDR2 FQNEAQ (reference sequence). The CDR3 here is CASSVGSLRSNQPQHF. The CDR3 DNA reads as TGTGCCAGCAGCGTCGGGTCTCTTCGGAGCAATCAGCCCCAGCATTTT.

The V call is TRBV28, the J call TRBJ2-4, with D perhaps matching TRBD2 (5 bases). Trimming cost V 5 bases and J 5 bases, with 13 bases left between them. CDR1 and CDR2 from the germline V gene are MDHEN and SYDVKM. The CDR3 runs to 14 residues. DNA of the CDR3: TGTGCCAGCAGTACGGACTCCCTCCAAAACATTCAGTACTTC. Its translation: CASSTDSLQNIQYF.

This chain joins TRBV28 and TRBJ2-7; 9 bases agree with TRBD1. The CDR3 is made up of 15 amino acids. In germline, CDR1 is MDHEN, CDR2 SYDVKM. The J segment lost 5 bases and the V segment lost 6 bases, leaving 11 bases of the junction unmatched. CDR3 coding DNA: TGTGCCAGCAGATCGGGGGGACAGGGAGGTGACGAGCAGTACTTC. The encoded protein is CASRSGGQGGDEQYF.

This chain connects TRBV30 to TRBJ2-7; D perhaps matches TRBD1 (6 bases). The V end was cut by 6 bases, the J end by 0 bases, with 9 bases between. Per the germline V gene, CDR1 is GTSNPN and CDR2 is SVGIG (reference sequence). The CDR3 loop spans 12 amino acids. The CDR3, as DNA: TGTGCCTGTGACAGGAGCTCCTACGAGCAGTACTTC. Protein sequence: CACDRSSYEQYF.

This chain connects TRBV18 to TRBJ1-1, with D unclear. The CDR3 is 13 amino acids. V was cut by 0 bases and J by 10 bases, with 12 bases left in between. Per the germline V gene, CDR1 is KGHSH and CDR2 is LQKENI. The CDR3 region has the DNA TGTGCCAGCTCACCACCCGGAGGACTCGGAGCTTTCTTT. Translated: CASSPPGGLGAFF.